The next 17 T cell receptor beta chains were all read from a single sample in a study of T cells after yellow fever vaccination. TCRdb reprocessed the 5' RACE reads via MiXCR and lists one record per CDR3 protein. The repertoire holds 68,000 or so distinct CDR3 sequences, with approximately 7% as singletons. The sample here was CD8+ T cells sorted from PBMCs, taken 15 days after the yellow fever booster vaccination. Source of these receptors: a man aged 25 to 45 who received the YFV17D yellow fever vaccine.

This clonotype was seen repeatedly, ten times or more. The genes are TRBV7-9 and TRBJ2-1, with TRBD1 as a possible D gene (6 bases). V was shortened by 5 bases and J by 0 bases, with 14 bases between the two germline ends. CDR3 length equals 16 residues. CDR1 is SEHNR and CDR2 is FQNEAQ in the germline V gene (reference sequence). DNA for the CDR3: TGTGCCAGCAGCAACAAGGGACAAGCCTCCTACAATGAGCAGTTCTTC. Protein: CASSNKGQASYNEQFF.

This clonotype was counted at least ten times. The V gene is TRBV4-1, the J gene TRBJ2-7; D might be TRBD2 (6 bases). Trimming pared 4 bases from V and 1 base from J, leaving 8 bases between. This CDR3 is built from 13 residues. Germline loops: CDR1 MGHRA, CDR2 YSYEKL. CDR3 protein: CASSPGDSYEQYF. CDR3 nucleotide sequence: TGCGCCAGCAGCCCGGGAGATTCCTACGAGCAGTACTTC.

The chain links TRBV6-1 to TRBJ2-5; D gene unclear. Germline V lookup: CDR1 MNHNS, CDR2 SASEGT. V shed 6 bases and J shed 2 bases, with 10 bases lying between them. This CDR3 comprises 13 residues. The CDR3 spells CASRPTPQETQYF. The CDR3 coding sequence is TGTGCCAGCAGGCCGACCCCTCAAGAGACCCAGTACTTC.

The rearrangement uses TRBV5-4 and TRBJ2-5; perhaps TRBD2 as D (5 bases). The CDR3 length is 15 residues. Germline V gene lookup returns CDR1 SGHNT and CDR2 YYREEE (reference sequence). V was trimmed by 1 base and J by 5 bases, leaving 15 bases between them. Here the CDR3 DNA reads TGTGCCAGCAGCTTGAAAGACTACCGAGGGGAGACCCAGTACTTC. This codes for CASSLKDYRGETQYF.

V usage is TRBV7-9 and J usage is TRBJ2-7, with TRBD2 identical over 10 bases. The V and J ends lost 5 bases and 4 bases, in that order; junction bases with no gene match: 8. The CDR3 consists of 15 residues. Per the germline V gene, CDR1 is SEHNR and CDR2 is FQNEAQ (reference sequence). In DNA form, the CDR3 reads TGTGCCAGCAGCCCACAGGGTAGCGGGGGGTACGAGCAGTACTTC. This codes for CASSPQGSGGYEQYF. Combining the CDR3 with reference TRBV7-9 and TRBJ2-7 gives the whole variable domain DTGVSQNPRHKITKRGQNVTFRCDPISEHNRLYWYRQTLGQGPEFLTYFQNEAQLEKSRLLSDRFSAERPKGSFSTLEIQRTEQGDSAMYLCASSPQGSGGYEQYFGPGTRLTVT.

This clonotype has a count of ten or more. The chain has TRBV5-4 and TRBJ2-7; a possible D gene is TRBD2 (5 bases). V dropped 7 bases and J dropped 6 bases, with 11 bases sitting between them. Germline V CDR1 and CDR2: SGHNT, YYREEE (reference sequence). CDR3 size: 11 residues. The CDR3 sequence: CASYGNGEQYF. CDR3 bases: TGTGCCAGCTACGGGAATGGCGAGCAGTACTTC.

There are many counts of this clonotype. V usage is TRBV15 and J usage is TRBJ2-1; 7 bases map to TRBD2. CDR3 length equals 13 residues. Germline assignment: CDR1 LNHNV and CDR2 YYDKDF (reference sequence). Trimming removed 5 bases from V and 10 bases from J; junction bases left unmatched: 8. The CDR3 region has the DNA TGTGCCACCAGCCAAACTAGCGACCAAGAGCAGTTCTTC. Its protein product is CATSQTSDQEQFF.

This clonotype was seen at least ten times. The chain couples TRBV6-1 to TRBJ2-3; D may be TRBD1 (6 bases). Trimming shortened V by 4 bases and J by 2 bases, and 13 bases separated the two germline ends. Germline loops: CDR1 MNHNS, CDR2 SASEGT. The CDR3 totals 15 residues. The DNA of the CDR3 is TGTGCCAGCAGTGCGGACAGTTTTTCCACAGATACGCAGTATTTT. Translated, it gives CASSADSFSTDTQYF.

This clonotype was found many times. The V call is TRBV4-2, the J call TRBJ2-3; a possible D gene is TRBD1 (6 bases). The V end lost 1 base, the J end lost 6 bases, and 20 bases lay between the germline ends. This CDR3 comprises 17 residues. Germline V gene sequence: CDR1 LGHNA, CDR2 YNFKEQ. The CDR3 protein is CASSQGIGGRSVDTQYF. In DNA, the CDR3 is TGTGCCAGCAGCCAAGGAATAGGGGGTCGTTCGGTGGATACGCAGTATTTT.

This clonotype was picked up many times. The chain uses TRBV15 and TRBJ2-2; maybe TRBD1 (6 bases). This CDR3 has 16 residues. Trimming pared 0 bases from V and 1 base from J, leaving 9 bases between. Germline lookup yields CDR1 LNHNV and CDR2 YYDKDF (reference sequence). The DNA of the CDR3 is TGTGCCACCAGCAGAGATGGGGGCCTGAACACCGGGGAGCTGTTTTTT. Translation gives CATSRDGGLNTGELFF.

At least ten counts were recorded for this clonotype. The V gene is TRBV3-1, the J gene TRBJ1-5, with D unclear. From germline, CDR1 is LGHDT and CDR2 YNNKEL (reference sequence). The CDR3 sequence is 16 residues long. Trimming took off 0 bases at V and 2 bases at J, with 11 bases between the two ends. CDR3 in DNA: TGTGCCAGCAGCCAAGATGCGGGCTTCGGCAATCAGCCCCAGCATTTT. Protein product: CASSQDAGFGNQPQHF.

This clonotype has at least ten counts. This chain uses TRBV6-1 with TRBJ2-3; D assignment may be TRBD1 or TRBD2 (5 bases each). There are 17 residues in the CDR3. The germline gives CDR1 MNHNS, CDR2 SASEGT. Deletions cut 3 bases from V and 1 base from J, with 17 bases between. In nucleotides, the CDR3 is TGTGCCAGCAGTGAGGGGGTGTACCCCTTAGGCACAGATACGCAGTATTTT. This codes for CASSEGVYPLGTDTQYF.

With regard to this clonotype: A much more abundant neighbour one base away suggests this may be a read error. The V gene is TRBV2, the J gene TRBJ2-1; 10 nucleotides line up with TRBD2. The CDR3 length is 18 residues. Germline CDR1 SNHLY, CDR2 FYNNEI. The CDR3 DNA follows: TGTGCCTGCAGTTTTAGAGCGGGAGGGGAGAACTCCTACAATGAGCAGTTCTTC. Its translation is CACSFRAGGENSYNEQFF.

The chain combines TRBV10-3 with TRBJ2-6; no definite D call. Per the germline V gene, CDR1 is ENHRY and CDR2 is SYGVKD. Deletions cut 4 bases from V and 0 bases from J, with 7 bases between. There are 15 residues in the CDR3. The CDR3, as DNA: TGTGCCATCAGTGCTCTATACTCTGGGGCCAACGTCCTGACTTTC. This translates into CAISALYSGANVLTF.

This clonotype showed up many times. The CDR3 sequence is CASSLTGTANYGYTF. CDR3 bases: TGTGCCAGCAGCTTAACTGGGACAGCCAACTATGGCTACACCTTC. The chain links TRBV7-2 to TRBJ1-2; 7 bases match TRBD1. Looked up from germline, CDR1 is SGHTA and CDR2 is FQGNSA. V lost 2 bases to trimming and J lost 2 bases; unmatched junction nucleotides: 5. The CDR3 runs to 15 residues. The complete variable domain, with remaining parts taken from reference TRBV7-2 and TRBJ1-2, reads GAGVSQSPSNKVTEKGKDVELRCDPISGHTALYWYRQSLGQGLEFLIYFQGNSAPDKSGLPSDRFSAERTGGSVSTLTIQRTQQEDSAVYLCASSLTGTANYGYTFGSGTRLTVV.

In its sample, this clonotype was seen many times. This sequence joins TRBV27 and TRBJ2-1; no firm D call. Trimming removed 5 bases at V and 4 bases at J, with 15 bases between. Germline V gene sequence: CDR1 MNHEY, CDR2 SMNVEV (reference sequence). This CDR3 contains 15 residues. The CDR3 DNA is TGTGCCAGCAGTCCGATGGGATCATCTTACAATGAGCAGTTCTTC. As protein: CASSPMGSSYNEQFF.

As to this clonotype: The junction differs from germline at one of its ends, possibly a read error. V gene TRBV12-3 or TRBV12-4 combines with J gene TRBJ1-4, with a weak D call TRBD1 (6 bases). The CDR3 consists of 15 residues. For the CDR3, the DNA is TGCGCCAGCAGTTTGGGAGGGGGTACTAATGAAAAACTGTTTTTT. Residues: CASSLGGGTNEKLFF.